This T cell receptor (beta chain) was profiled in a study of T cells in Graves' hyperthyroidism and ophthalmopathy. Study in general: It was at initial diagnosis, before any treatment, that peripheral blood was collected.

The table lists this clonotype with many counts. As yet, its antigen is unknown. The TCR beta CDR3 regions underwent amplification using RNA transcripts as the source. HTBI primers were used for first-round RT-PCR of the TCR CDR3. Via MiXCR, TCRdb re-called the multiplex PCR reads, giving one row per CDR3 protein. Of hundreds of thousands of distinct CDR3 sequences listed, around a sixth are singletons. Broader study findings: Most thyroid clonotypes with frequency above 0.001 were detected in blood.

The V end was cut by 6 bases, the J end by 4 bases, with 12 bases between. In germline, CDR1 is MNHEY, CDR2 SMNVEV (reference sequence). The CDR3 length is 13 residues. This clonotype was obtained from a woman aged 18-29 years with Graves' hyperthyroidism. The source material was blood. This chain joins TRBV27 and TRBJ1-2; no definite D call. CDR3 protein: CASSSTVAYGYTF. CDR3 nucleotides: TGTGCCAGCAGCTCTACAGTAGCCTATGGCTACACCTTC.